This TCR beta chain is from a study of T cells in Graves' hyperthyroidism and ophthalmopathy. The V gene's germline CDR1 is MDHEN and CDR2 SYDVKM. V dropped 4 bases and J dropped 6 bases, with 24 bases sitting between them. The CDR3 contains 17 residues. TCR beta CDR3 regions were amplified from RNA transcripts. With the HTBI primer set, the TCR CDR3 went through a first round of RT-PCR. Each CDR3 protein gets one entry after TCRdb re-called the multiplex PCR reads with MiXCR. The sample records 400,000 to 600,000 distinct CDR3 sequences, less than 25% being singletons. Fresh peripheral blood, about 9.6 ml, yielded the PBMCs. In its sample, this clonotype was seen many times.

The source is a man younger than 30 with Graves' hyperthyroidism. J is TRBJ1-2 and V is TRBV28; maybe TRBD1 (5 bases). The sample consisted of blood. The CDR3 reads CASSSQIIYGRDDGYTF. The DNA for the CDR3 is TGTGCCAGCAGTTCCCAAATCATTTACGGCAGGGATGATGGCTACACCTTC.